The next 21 T cell receptor beta chains were all read from a single sample in a study of response to subunit inactivated influenza vaccine. TCRdb reprocessed the RT-PCR reads with MiXCR, giving one entry per CDR3 protein. Altogether roughly 150,000 distinct CDR3 sequences are present, roughly 11% being singletons, with the ten largest covering over 10%. The specimen comprised non-naive T cells sorted from PBMCs, sampled roughly 48 days after vaccination. The receptors were sampled from a man aged 45-65 years who received an inactivated influenza vaccine.

The gene calls are TRBV7-6 and TRBJ2-3, with TRBD2 identical over 8 bases. This CDR3 is built from 20 residues. Germline CDR1 and CDR2: SGHVS and FNYEAQ. The V gene end was trimmed by 0 bases and the J gene end by 0 bases; junction bases not matched to a gene: 14. The DNA of the CDR3 is TGTGCCAGCAGCTTAGCTCCAGCGGGGGCCGGATTGACTAGCACAGATACGCAGTATTTT. This translates into CASSLAPAGAGLTSTDTQYF.

This clonotype was observed at least ten times. The chain links TRBV7-2 to TRBJ2-1; D possibly matches TRBD1 or TRBD2 (6 bases each). Looked up from germline, CDR1 is SGHTA and CDR2 is FQGNSA. This CDR3 contains 14 residues. Trimming took 6 bases from V and 7 from J, leaving 16 bases between them. CDR3 residues: CASSRNRGANEQFF. The CDR3 region has the DNA TGTGCCAGCAGTCGGAATAGGGGGGCAAATGAGCAGTTCTTC.

This clonotype came up many times. The chain is built from TRBV11-2 and TRBJ2-7, with 9 bases aligning to TRBD1. Germline CDR1 is SGHAT and CDR2 is FQNNGV. V gave up 4 bases and J gave up 5 bases; unmatched junction bases: 9. The CDR3 sequence is 15 residues long. The CDR3 sequence: CASSSIRTGANEQYF. The CDR3 DNA reads TGTGCCAGCAGCTCCATCAGGACAGGGGCAAACGAGCAGTACTTC.

This clonotype was observed a few times. The genes are TRBV19 and TRBJ2-1, with D perhaps TRBD2 (5 bases). The length of the CDR3 is 15 residues. Germline V gives CDR1 LNHDA, CDR2 SQIVND (reference sequence). The V end lost 1 base, the J end lost 7 bases, and 14 bases lay between the germline ends. The CDR3 DNA reads as TGTGCCAGTAGTATAGGGGCTGGTACTAGTAATGAGCAGTTCTTC. Translation: CASSIGAGTSNEQFF. Supplemented by reference TRBV19 and TRBJ2-1, the full variable domain reads DGGITQSPKYLFRKEGQNVTLSCEQNLNHDAMYWYRQDPGQGLRLIYYSQIVNDFQKGDIAEGYSVSREKKESFPLTVTSAQKNPTAFYLCASSIGAGTSNEQFFGPGTRLTVL.

The rearrangement uses TRBV14 and TRBJ2-5; 12 bases fit TRBD2. Trimming took 5 bases from V and 4 from J; bases not matched to a gene: 2. The CDR3 is 14 amino acids. Germline CDR1 is SGHDN and CDR2 is FVKESK. Here the CDR3 reads CASSRTSGAETQYF. CDR3 bases: TGTGCCAGCAGCAGGACTAGCGGGGCAGAGACCCAGTACTTC.

This clonotype was seen a handful of times. The gene calls are TRBV6-5 and TRBJ2-7; 16 positions agree with TRBD2. The trim removed 0 bases at V and 5 bases at J, leaving 7 bases unmatched. The CDR3 runs to 18 residues. Germline CDR1 reads MNHEY; CDR2 reads SVGAGI. The CDR3 loop reads CASSYSLQGLAGGNEQYF. The CDR3 nucleotides are TGTGCCAGCAGTTACTCATTGCAGGGACTAGCGGGAGGGAACGAGCAGTACTTC.

This clonotype was seen a handful of times. The chain combines TRBV14 with TRBJ2-1; D not certain. The CDR3 sequence is 19 residues long. Per the germline V gene, CDR1 is SGHDN and CDR2 is FVKESK. Trimming removed 5 bases from V and 0 bases from J, with 23 bases in between. The CDR3 nucleotides read TGTGCCAGCAGCTATCCCCCGGGCCCACTGGGAAGCTCCTACAATGAGCAGTTCTTC. Residues: CASSYPPGPLGSSYNEQFF.

The V gene is TRBV27, the J gene TRBJ1-2, with TRBD1 identical over 7 bases. Per the germline V gene, CDR1 is MNHEY and CDR2 is SMNVEV (reference sequence). This CDR3 region has 16 residues. Trimming removed 2 bases from V and 0 bases from J; junction bases left unmatched: 6. In DNA, the CDR3 is TGTGCCAGCAGTTTAACAGGGGCGGAAGCTAACTATGGCTACACCTTC. The encoded protein is CASSLTGAEANYGYTF.

V is TRBV4-3 and J is TRBJ2-7; 12 bases agree with TRBD2. Germline V gene data show CDR1 as LGHNA and CDR2 as YSLEER. V lost 2 bases, J lost 6 bases, and 14 bases stayed unmatched. CDR3 length equals 18 residues. CDR3 sequence (DNA): TGCGCCAGCAGCCAAAGGCTAGCGGGAGGGTCGAGTGCTGGCGAGCAGTACTTC. Its protein product is CASSQRLAGGSSAGEQYF.

The chain is built from TRBV3-1 and TRBJ2-3; tentatively, D is TRBD2 (5 bases). CDR1 is LGHDT, CDR2 YNNKEL, per germline (reference sequence). The CDR3 has 18 residues. The CDR3 DNA follows: TGTACCCTCAGTTTGGGTTTAAGCGGATCTTCTAGCACAGATACGCAGTATTTT. Translation: CTLSLGLSGSSSTDTQYF.

In this sample, this clonotype turned up many times. The chain carries TRBV12-3 or TRBV12-4 and TRBJ2-2; unclear D gene. The CDR3 has 12 residues. V lost 3 bases and J 5 bases, leaving 4 bases between the germline ends. CDR3 in DNA: TGTGCCAGCAGTTTTCGGACCGGGGAGCTGTTTTTT. Its protein is CASSFRTGELFF.

The V call is TRBV6-2 or TRBV6-3, the J call TRBJ2-7; 9 bases fit TRBD2. V was clipped by 2 bases and J by 2 bases; unmatched bases: 16. CDR1 is MNHEY, CDR2 SVGEGT, per germline. The CDR3 is 19 amino acids. CDR3 residues: CASSYAPTIAGVLTYEQYF. As DNA, the CDR3 is TGTGCCAGCAGTTACGCGCCGACCATAGCGGGGGTCCTGACCTACGAGCAGTACTTC.

J is TRBJ2-5 and V is TRBV7-2; 8 nucleotides align to TRBD2. The length of the CDR3 is 15 residues. Germline CDR1 SGHTA, CDR2 FQGNSA. V gave up 5 bases and J gave up 3 bases; unmatched junction bases: 8. As DNA, the CDR3 is TGTGCCAGCAGCCGGCGACTAGCGCGAGAAGAGACCCAGTACTTC. Residues: CASSRRLAREETQYF.

In this sample, this clonotype turned up many times. The chain carries TRBV6-2 or TRBV6-3 and TRBJ1-2; no clear D. With 5 bases removed from V and 2 bases from J, the gap between germline ends came to 6 bases. In germline, CDR1 is MNHEY, CDR2 SVGEGT. CDR3 length: 12 residues. CDR3 residues: CASSGLNYGYTF. CDR3 in DNA: TGTGCCAGCAGTGGACTCAACTATGGCTACACCTTC.

This clonotype was picked up many times. The chain uses TRBV4-3 and TRBJ2-3; 12 bases map to TRBD2. The CDR3 has 16 amino acids. Germline V lookup: CDR1 LGHNA, CDR2 YSLEER. V gave up 0 bases and J gave up 4 bases; unmatched junction bases: 2. The CDR3 DNA sequence: TGCGCCAGCAGCCAAGATCTAGCGGGGGGGGCAGATACGCAGTATTTT. Residues: CASSQDLAGGADTQYF.

The sample holds a few counts of this clonotype. The chain joins TRBV5-8 to TRBJ1-2, with 9 bases aligning to TRBD1. The length of the CDR3 is 14 residues. CDR1 is SGHTS, CDR2 YDEGEE, per germline. J was trimmed by 2 bases and V by 7 bases; bases with no gene match: 6. CDR3 loop: CASYPGQGNYGYTF. The CDR3 coding sequence is TGTGCCAGCTACCCTGGACAGGGGAACTATGGCTACACCTTC.

This clonotype was seen many times. The chain combines TRBV4-1 with TRBJ2-1; 7 bases agree with TRBD2. Trimming at V came to 6 bases and at J to 4 bases, leaving 9 bases not matched to a gene. CDR3 length: 15 residues. CDR1 and CDR2 (germline): MGHRA, YSYEKL. The CDR3: CASSLGLGFYNEQFF. Here the CDR3 DNA reads TGCGCCAGCAGTCTAGGACTAGGCTTTTACAATGAGCAGTTCTTC.

The V and J genes are TRBV10-3 and TRBJ2-1, with D perhaps TRBD2 (6 bases). This CDR3 has 15 residues. Trimming took 6 bases from V and 0 from J, leaving 12 bases between them. From germline, CDR1 is ENHRY and CDR2 SYGVKD. The CDR3 loop is CAISPGLLSYNEQFF. As DNA, the CDR3 is TGTGCCATCAGCCCGGGACTCCTCTCCTACAATGAGCAGTTCTTC.

This clonotype was picked up a small number of times. This rearrangement joins TRBV29-1 to TRBJ2-1; TRBD2 aligns across 9 bases. The germline V gene has CDR1 SQVTM and CDR2 ANQGSEA. This CDR3 region has 14 residues. V lost 5 bases, J lost 1 base, and 3 bases stayed unmatched. The CDR3 coding sequence is TGCAGCGTTCTAAGCGGGAGGTCCTACAATGAGCAGTTCTTC. Protein product: CSVLSGRSYNEQFF.

The chain carries TRBV11-2 and TRBJ2-1; 8 positions match TRBD2. This CDR3 region has 16 residues. Germline V CDR1 and CDR2: SGHAT, FQNNGV. J gave up 5 bases and V 1 base, and 7 bases lay outside the gene matches. This chain's CDR3 is CASSLAGRGVNNEQFF. DNA for the CDR3: TGTGCCAGCAGCTTAGCGGGGCGGGGGGTTAACAATGAGCAGTTCTTC.

J is TRBJ1-2 and V is TRBV29-1; 11 bases match TRBD1. The junction had 17 bases not matched to a gene; V was cut back by 6 bases and J by 5 bases. The germline CDR1 and CDR2 sequences are SQVTM and ANQGSEA. The CDR3 runs to 17 residues. CDR3 DNA: TGCAGCGTCGTAGCCCTCGGACAGGGGGCGTCCGGTTATGGCTACACCTTC. It encodes CSVVALGQGASGYGYTF.